Below are 6 T cell receptor beta chains sequenced from a single sample in a study of blood T cell repertoires in COVID-19. Profiled with immunoSEQ multiplex PCR; TCRdb holds only in-frame clones, not every one. The data hold about 150,000 clones, with 80% to 90% observed a single time. The sequencing input was peripheral blood. These receptors were taken from a human donor in a cohort sampled during active COVID-19.

The rearrangement joins TRBV7-3 to TRBJ2-3, with a weak D call TRBD1 (6 bases). Deletions cut 5 bases from V and 2 bases from J, with 11 bases between. Looked up from germline, CDR1 is SGHTA and CDR2 is FQGTGA. This CDR3 comprises 14 residues. For the CDR3, the DNA is TGTGCCAGCAGCCAGGACAGAAACACAGATACGCAGTATTTT. Its translation: CASSQDRNTDTQYF.

This clone was counted a single time. This sequence joins TRBV7-6 and TRBJ2-1; TRBD1 aligns across 9 bases. Trimming cost V 4 bases and J 3 bases; bases outside gene matches: 7. Germline V lookup: CDR1 SGHVS, CDR2 FNYEAQ. CDR3 length equals 16 residues. The CDR3 nucleotides are TGTGCCAGCAGCTCCCGGACAGGGGTTTTCTACAATGAGCAGTTCTTC. It codes for CASSSRTGVFYNEQFF.

This clone has a handful of counts. This rearrangement joins TRBV14 to TRBJ2-1; 9 nucleotides match TRBD1. Per the germline V gene, CDR1 is SGHDN and CDR2 is FVKESK. The trim removed 6 bases at V and 10 bases at J, leaving 19 bases unmatched. This CDR3 contains 17 residues. The CDR3 is CASSLRVATGGKGEQFF. CDR3 DNA: TGTGCCAGCAGTCTACGAGTAGCGACAGGGGGTAAGGGGGAGCAGTTCTTC.

The chain is built from TRBV5-5 and TRBJ2-7; D is uncertain. V lost 4 bases and J 4 bases, leaving 6 bases between the germline ends. The CDR3 length is 11 residues. Germline CDR1 is SGHKS and CDR2 is YYEKEE (reference sequence). The CDR3 sequence: CASSAGYEQYF. The CDR3 nucleotides are TGTGCCAGCAGCGCCGGTTACGAGCAGTACTTC.

The V gene is TRBV23-1, the J gene TRBJ1-5; D not resolved. TRBV23-1 is sorted into the ORF group, with uncertain function. CDR3 size: 15 residues. V was pared by 0 bases and J by 6 bases, with 12 bases between. CDR3: CASSQSTGLGQPQHF. DNA of the CDR3: TGCGCCAGCAGTCAATCGACGGGTTTGGGTCAGCCCCAGCATTTT.

J is TRBJ2-1 and V is TRBV24-1; the match to TRBD2 covers 11 bases. This CDR3 spans 20 amino acids. J lost 0 bases, V lost 3 bases, and 12 bases had no gene match. Looked up from germline, CDR1 is KGHDR and CDR2 is SFDVKD. The CDR3 sequence is CATSDNSGGARSNSYNEQFF. The CDR3 nucleotides are TGTGCCACCAGTGATAATAGCGGGGGGGCGAGATCAAACTCCTACAATGAGCAGTTCTTC.